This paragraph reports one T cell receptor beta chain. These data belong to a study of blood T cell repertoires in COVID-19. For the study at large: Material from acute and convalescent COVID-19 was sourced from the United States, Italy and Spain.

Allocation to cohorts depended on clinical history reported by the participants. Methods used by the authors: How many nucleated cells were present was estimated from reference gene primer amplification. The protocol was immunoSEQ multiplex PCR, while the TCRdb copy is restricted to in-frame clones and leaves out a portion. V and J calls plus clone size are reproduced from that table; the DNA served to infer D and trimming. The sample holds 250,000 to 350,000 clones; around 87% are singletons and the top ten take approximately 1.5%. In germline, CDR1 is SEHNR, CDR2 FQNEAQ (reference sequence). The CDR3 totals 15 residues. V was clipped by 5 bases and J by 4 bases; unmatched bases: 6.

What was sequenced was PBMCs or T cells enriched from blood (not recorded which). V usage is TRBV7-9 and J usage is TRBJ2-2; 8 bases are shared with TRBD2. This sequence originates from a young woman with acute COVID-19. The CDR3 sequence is CASSPRRGGTGELFF. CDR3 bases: TGTGCCAGCAGCCCGCGACGGGGGGGCACCGGGGAGCTGTTTTTT.